Each of the 10 T cell receptor beta chains below was sequenced from the same sample in a study of cytomegalovirus exposure and HLA in healthy donors. It was with 60 Vbeta and 13 Jbeta primers that the PCR ran. The protocol was immunoSEQ multiplex PCR, while the TCRdb copy is restricted to in-frame clones and leaves out a portion. The table records around 100,000 clones, around 74% of them present only once. Sequencing was carried out using PBMCs. The receptors derive from a man aged 25-45 years in good health and CMV-seropositive.

The sample holds a few counts of this clone. The chain employs TRBV6-6 and TRBJ1-2; 7 bases match TRBD1. V was pared by 6 bases and J by 6 bases, with 4 bases of the junction left unmatched. CDR3 size: 12 residues. Germline assignment: CDR1 MNHNY and CDR2 SVGAGI (reference sequence). In nucleotides, the CDR3 is TGTGCCAGCAGCCTTACAGGGGATGGCTACACCTTC. Translated: CASSLTGDGYTF.

In the case of this clone: Relative to the germline gene, one junction end is altered; a read error may explain this. The chain's CDR3 is CAGSAQSGDRGAAGELFF. The CDR3 region has the DNA TGTGCCGGCAGCGCGCAATCCGGGGACAGGGGAGCGGCCGGGGAGCTGTTTTTT. The V call is TRBV9, the J call TRBJ2-2; TRBD1 matches at 10 bases. This CDR3 spans 18 amino acids. The germline V gene encodes CDR1 SGDLS and CDR2 YYNGEE.

The chain is built from TRBV5-1 and TRBJ2-3; TRBD1 matches at 9 bases. Germline V gives CDR1 SGHRS, CDR2 YFSETQ. The CDR3 runs 16 residues. The V and J ends lost 4 bases and 2 bases, in that order; junction bases with no gene match: 8. The CDR3 DNA sequence: TGCGCCAGCAGCCCGGGGACAGGGCCGACCACAGATACGCAGTATTTT. Amino acids: CASSPGTGPTTDTQYF.

The gene calls are TRBV4-2 and TRBJ1-1; no clear D. This CDR3 has 14 residues. V lost 6 bases, J lost 3 bases, and 14 bases lay in between. Germline CDR1 LGHNA, CDR2 YNFKEQ. The DNA of the CDR3 is TGTGCCAGCAGGCTAAGGGAGTCTCACACTGAAGCTTTCTTT. Protein product: CASRLRESHTEAFF.

With respect to this clone: An end of the junction does not agree with germline; a read error may underlie this. This chain uses TRBV7-9 with TRBJ1-1; D not certain. Germline CDR1 SEHNR, CDR2 FQNEAQ (reference sequence). This CDR3 has 12 residues. The CDR3 bases are TGTTCCAGCAGCTCTCAGGACACTGAAGCTTTCTTT. Translating gives CSSSSQDTEAFF.

J is TRBJ2-7 and V is TRBV5-1; TRBD2 matches at 11 bases. Trimming removed 2 bases from V and 3 bases from J; junction bases left unmatched: 28. This CDR3 is built from 23 residues. Germline CDR1 is SGHRS and CDR2 is YFSETQ. CDR3 sequence (DNA): TGCGCCAGCAGCTTCCGCAGTAGCTGGAGTCTAGCGGGGGGCCAGAACCGCTTCTACGAGCAGTACTTC. Translated: CASSFRSSWSLAGGQNRFYEQYF.

The chain carries TRBV5-8 and TRBJ2-3; 10 nucleotides agree with TRBD2. V lost 4 bases, J lost 2 bases, and 4 bases stayed unmatched. From germline, CDR1 is SGHTS and CDR2 YDEGEE. This CDR3 has 15 amino acids. The CDR3: CASSSLAGVTDTQYF. The CDR3 DNA follows: TGTGCCAGCAGCAGCCTAGCGGGGGTCACAGATACGCAGTATTTT. The whole variable domain, filled in from reference TRBV5-8 and TRBJ2-3, reads EAGVTQSPTHLIKTRGQQATLRCSPISGHTSVYWYQQALGLGLQFLLWYDEGEERNRGNFPPRFSGRQFPNYSSELNVNALELEDSALYLCASSSLAGVTDTQYFGPGTRLTVL.

The chain combines TRBV25-1 with TRBJ2-7; 11 nucleotides agree with TRBD2. V gave up 8 bases and J gave up 6 bases; unmatched junction bases: 3. The CDR3 is made up of 12 amino acids. CDR1 is MGHDK and CDR2 is SYGVNS in the germline V gene. CDR3 loop: CASGTSGSEQYF. As DNA, the CDR3 is TGTGCCAGCGGAACTAGCGGGAGCGAGCAGTACTTC.

Comments on this clone: Sequence at one end of the junction differs from germline and may be a read error. V and J are TRBV9 and TRBJ1-2; D call uncertain. This CDR3 spans 15 amino acids. Germline assignment: CDR1 SGDLS and CDR2 YYNGEE. The CDR3 protein is CASSVVGGPIYGYPF. The DNA of the CDR3 is TGTGCCAGCAGCGTAGTAGGAGGACCCATCTATGGCTACCCCTTC.

This sequence joins TRBV12-5 and TRBJ1-6; TRBD1 aligns across 9 bases. CDR1 and CDR2 (germline): LGHNT, FRNRAP. The CDR3 consists of 18 residues. V trimming: 6 bases; J trimming: 0 bases; junction bases outside the gene matches: 9. CDR3 coding DNA: TGTGCTAGTGGCTCCGGGACAGGGATGGGCTCCTATAATTCACCCCTCCACTTT. This encodes CASGSGTGMGSYNSPLHF. Supplemented by reference TRBV12-5 and TRBJ1-6, the full variable domain reads DARVTQTPRHKVTEMGQEVTMRCQPILGHNTVFWYRQTMMQGLELLAYFRNRAPLDDSGMPKDRFSAEMPDATLATLKIQPSEPRDSAVYFCASGSGTGMGSYNSPLHFGNGTRLTVT.